The clone carrying this T cell receptor (beta chain) was found a few times. Its antigen is not identified. Isolated RNA was reverse transcribed in full, so expressed TCRB transcripts were sequenced. Reads from naive, central memory and regulatory T cell samples averaged roughly 3.6 million. Sequencing used immunoSEQ multiplex PCR; TCRdb keeps in-frame clones, though not all of them. This table has roughly 400,000 clones, 9.6% appearing once. This entry is derived from a study of beta chain features in type 1 diabetes. The germline V gene encodes CDR1 KGHSH and CDR2 LQKENI. CDR3 length: 15 residues. The trim removed 8 bases at V and 0 bases at J, leaving 9 bases unmatched. Whole-study results and caveats: Type 1 diabetes patients had TCRB CDR3s that were shorter (moderately but significantly so) in all four CD4+ subsets. Naive, central memory and Treg TCRB repertoires seemed to resemble each other more closely in patients than they did in healthy donors.

The sequenced sample was central memory CD4+ T cells from blood. This clonotype was obtained from a man aged 25-45 years with type 1 diabetes. V usage is TRBV18 and J usage is TRBJ2-7; the match to TRBD1 covers 8 bases. The CDR3 nucleotides are TGTGCCAGCGCACAGATCCAGGGGGCCTCCTACGAGCAGTACTTC. Protein: CASAQIQGASYEQYF.